This T cell receptor (beta chain) appears in the sequencing data of a study of cytomegalovirus exposure and HLA in healthy donors. Notes on the study in general: With high specificity and sensitivity, the classifier reportedly diagnosed cytomegalovirus status. A few CMV-associated chains were confirmed in vitro to be specific for CMV antigens. The finding came from a later analysis; first-cohort TCR clusters tended to co-occur in the approximately 120 validation repertoires.

Method: immunoSEQ multiplex PCR; TCRdb's copy keeps in-frame clones and lacks some. Among under 200,000 clones, roughly 90% were seen once, and the ten largest hold around 2.3%. This clone was picked up one time. Antigen: not known. The CDR3 covers 14 residues. V dropped 1 base and J dropped 6 bases, with 10 bases sitting between them. Per germline, CDR1 SGHTA and CDR2 FQGNSA. Separate from the approximately 600-subject first cohort was the approximately 120-subject validation cohort, to which the donors belonged. This receptor was obtained from a young woman in good health and CMV-seronegative. The chain employs TRBV7-2 and TRBJ1-5, with no clear D. Sequences were obtained from PBMCs. The CDR3 region is CASSLGREGQPQHF. The CDR3 DNA reads TGTGCCAGCAGCTTAGGACGGGAGGGTCAGCCCCAGCATTTT.